One and the same sample provided the 10 T cell receptor beta chains below, sequenced in a study of T cells in Graves' hyperthyroidism and ophthalmopathy. The TCR beta CDR3 regions underwent amplification using RNA transcripts as the source. Initially, a first-round RT-PCR of the TCR CDR3 employed the HTBI primer set. TCRdb reprocessed the multiplex PCR reads via MiXCR and lists one record per CDR3 protein. The data hold nearly 750,000 distinct CDR3 sequences, with 30% to 40% observed a single time. Sequenced material: blood. The receptors were sampled from a woman between 40 and 50 years old with Graves' hyperthyroidism.

This clonotype has a handful of counts. The chain joins TRBV19 to TRBJ1-1; maybe TRBD1 (6 bases). Germline CDR1 and CDR2: LNHDA and SQIVND (reference sequence). V gave up 6 bases and J gave up 0 bases, with 17 bases separating them. This CDR3 has 16 residues. Here the CDR3 reads CASRTWGQAMNTEAFF. In DNA, the CDR3 is TGTGCCAGTAGAACATGGGGACAAGCCATGAACACTGAAGCTTTCTTT.

This clonotype came up many times. The chain uses TRBV19 and TRBJ1-6; no firm D call. The germline gives CDR1 LNHDA, CDR2 SQIVND (reference sequence). Deletions cut 6 bases from V and 0 bases from J, with 15 bases between. The CDR3 length is 17 residues. The CDR3 spells CASRDGGRPSYNSPLHF. For the CDR3, the DNA is TGTGCCAGTAGGGACGGCGGGAGGCCCTCCTATAATTCACCCCTCCACTTT.

This clonotype was seen at least ten times. The V call is TRBV7-8, the J call TRBJ1-2; 8 nucleotides match TRBD1. The junction had 19 bases not matched to a gene; V was cut back by 5 bases and J by 8 bases. Germline lookup yields CDR1 SGHVS and CDR2 FQNEAQ. CDR3 length: 17 amino acids. This CDR3 is CASSPRYQGAERKGYTF. DNA of the CDR3: TGTGCCAGCAGCCCCAGATACCAGGGGGCTGAGCGGAAGGGCTACACCTTC.

There are many counts of this clonotype. J is TRBJ1-4 and V is TRBV5-1; 7 bases fit TRBD1. The V segment lost 4 bases and the J segment 4 bases; nucleotides outside the gene matches: 7. The CDR3 is 15 amino acids. Germline CDR1 SGHRS, CDR2 YFSETQ. CDR3 residues: CASSRTGTVNEKLFF. As DNA, the CDR3 is TGCGCCAGCAGCCGAACCGGGACAGTTAATGAAAAACTGTTTTTT.

About this clonotype itself: One end of the junction is discordant with germline, which a read error may explain. The chain couples TRBV10-3 to TRBJ1-3; D is possibly TRBD1 (5 bases). This CDR3 has 16 residues. Germline CDR1 and CDR2: ENHRY and SYGVKD. The CDR3 nucleotides are TGTGCCAGCAGTTATTGGGGGGGGTTTTCAGGAAACACCATATATTTT. This sequence encodes CASSYWGGFSGNTIYF.

Many counts were recorded for this clonotype. V gene TRBV12-3 or TRBV12-4 combines with J gene TRBJ1-1, with TRBD1 matching 7 bases. The CDR3 runs to 13 residues. V lost 6 bases, J lost 6 bases, and 7 bases stayed unmatched. CDR3 sequence (DNA): TGTGCCAGCAGGAAGACAGGGTCCCCTGAAGCTTTCTTT. This gives the protein CASRKTGSPEAFF.

This clonotype was recorded many times. The chain carries TRBV29-1 and TRBJ1-2; TRBD1 matches 8 bases. V was pared by 4 bases and J by 4 bases, with 2 bases of the junction left unmatched. This CDR3 comprises 12 residues. CDR1 and CDR2 (germline): SQVTM, ANQGSEA. As DNA, the CDR3 is TGCAGCGTTGGGGACAGGTTCTATGGCTACACCTTC. Its protein product is CSVGDRFYGYTF.

This clonotype was observed at least ten times. This chain uses TRBV24-1 with TRBJ1-1; 7 bases match TRBD1. J lost 3 bases, V lost 2 bases, and 8 bases had no gene match. Germline V gene sequence: CDR1 KGHDR, CDR2 SFDVKD. The CDR3 is made up of 16 amino acids. The CDR3 is CATSDSTFDRDTEAFF. The CDR3 coding sequence is TGTGCCACCAGTGATTCCACCTTCGACAGGGACACTGAAGCTTTCTTT.

The chain couples TRBV7-9 to TRBJ1-5, with TRBD1 as a possible D gene (6 bases). V was clipped by 1 base and J by 0 bases, with 10 bases between them. The CDR3 has 16 amino acids. The V gene's germline CDR1 is SEHNR and CDR2 FQNEAQ (reference sequence). The CDR3 DNA sequence: TGTGCCAGCAGCTTAGATACAGGGAATAGCAATCAGCCCCAGCATTTT. It translates to CASSLDTGNSNQPQHF.

Many counts were recorded for this clonotype. CDR3 bases: TGTGCCAGCAGCTTAATCGGAAGGGAGGAGCAGTACTTC. Its protein is CASSLIGREEQYF. The chain joins TRBV7-9 to TRBJ2-7; D might be TRBD2 (5 bases). The CDR3 consists of 13 residues. V was cut by 2 bases and J by 7 bases, with 12 bases left in between. Germline V lookup: CDR1 SEHNR, CDR2 FQNEAQ (reference sequence).